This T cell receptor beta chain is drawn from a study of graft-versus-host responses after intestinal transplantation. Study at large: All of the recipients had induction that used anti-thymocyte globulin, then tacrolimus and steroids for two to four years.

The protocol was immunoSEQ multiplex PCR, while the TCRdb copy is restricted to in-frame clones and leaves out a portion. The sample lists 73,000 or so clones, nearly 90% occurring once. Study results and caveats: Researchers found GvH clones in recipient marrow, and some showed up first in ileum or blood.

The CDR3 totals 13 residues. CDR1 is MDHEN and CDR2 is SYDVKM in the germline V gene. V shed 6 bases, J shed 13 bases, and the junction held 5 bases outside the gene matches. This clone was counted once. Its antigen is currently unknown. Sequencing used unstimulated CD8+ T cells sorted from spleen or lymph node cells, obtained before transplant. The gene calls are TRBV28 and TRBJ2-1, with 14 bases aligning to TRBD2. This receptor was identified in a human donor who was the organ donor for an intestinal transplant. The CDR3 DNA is TGTGCCAGCAGCCTTGGGACTAGCGGGGGTCAGTTCTTC. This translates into CASSLGTSGGQFF.